This T cell receptor (beta chain) originates from a study of OX40 agonist ivuxolimab in advanced cancers. Study in general: Dose-escalation patients were diagnosed with hepatocellular carcinoma, melanoma, renal cell cancer or head and neck cancer. Treatment received earlier with anti-PD-1, anti-PD-L1 or anti-CTLA-4 agents was allowed, and 40% had some. Overall study results and limits: Certain nonresponders additionally had low normalized T-cell clonal expansion. Still undetermined is the antigen specificity of the expanded peripheral T cells.

Details on this clone: Its antigen is undetermined.

The table came from immunoSEQ multiplex PCR; TCRdb's copy has only in-frame clones and leaves some out. The table lists some 90,000 clones, 87% of them singletons. The specimen was CD4+ or CD8+ T cells sorted from blood, collected in a trial of the OX40 agonist ivuxolimab. This receptor was identified in an adult with an advanced solid tumor such as melanoma, head and neck, liver or kidney cancer.

In DNA form, the CDR3 reads TGTGCCAGCAGCTTAGAAAGTCGGTCACAGACCGGGGAGCTGTTTTTT. Translation: CASSLESRSQTGELFF. V usage is TRBV7-2 and J usage is TRBJ2-2; D remains ambiguous. Trimming stripped 1 base from V and 5 bases from J, with 14 bases between. Germline V gene data show CDR1 as SGHTA and CDR2 as FQGNSA. The CDR3 has 16 amino acids. Looking up the rest from reference TRBV7-2 and TRBJ2-2 gives the full variable domain: GAGVSQSPSNKVTEKGKDVELRCDPISGHTALYWYRQSLGQGLEFLIYFQGNSAPDKSGLPSDRFSAERTGGSVSTLTIQRTQQEDSAVYLCASSLESRSQTGELFFGEGSRLTVL.